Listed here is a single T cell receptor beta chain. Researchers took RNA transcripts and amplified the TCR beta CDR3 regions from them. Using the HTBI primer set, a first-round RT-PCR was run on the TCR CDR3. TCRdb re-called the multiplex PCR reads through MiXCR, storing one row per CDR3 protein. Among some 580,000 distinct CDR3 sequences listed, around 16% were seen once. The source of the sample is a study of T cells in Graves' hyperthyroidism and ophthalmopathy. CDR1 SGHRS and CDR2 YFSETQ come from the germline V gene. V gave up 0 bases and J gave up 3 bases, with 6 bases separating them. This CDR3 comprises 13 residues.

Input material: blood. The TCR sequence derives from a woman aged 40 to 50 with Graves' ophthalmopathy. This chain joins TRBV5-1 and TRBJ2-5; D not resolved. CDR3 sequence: CASSLAPEETQYF. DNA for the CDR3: TGCGCCAGCAGCTTGGCGCCGGAAGAGACCCAGTACTTC.